The clone carrying this T cell receptor (beta chain) appeared a few times. Its matching antigen is unknown. V dropped 3 bases and J dropped 0 bases, with 7 bases sitting between them. CDR3 length equals 14 residues. Germline CDR1 MDHEN, CDR2 SYDVKM. With ten immunoSEQ deep assay plates, unsorted PBMC DNA underwent sequencing. In the study's own analysis: Filtering differed because ImmunoSEQ produced junction-only sequences that carried no quality scores. TCRdb keeps only in-frame clones here, not all; method: immunoSEQ multiplex PCR. That table supplies the V and J calls and clone size; D and trimming were determined from the DNA. There are 450,000 to 500,000 clones in the sample; around 78% occur only once, and around 13% lies in the top ten. The data are from a study of shared clonotypes between healthy human individuals. Overall study context: The donor pool was made up of two women and a few men aged 18 to 49. Study outcomes and limitations: Clonotype sharing among donors was thought likely to change with sequencing depth.

This TCR was recovered from a woman aged 40 to 49 in good health. Some clones in this sample may be carry-over from other donors' samples. Sequencing input: PBMCs. The genes are TRBV28 and TRBJ2-3; D is undetermined. Here the CDR3 reads CASSFDPSTDTQYF. The CDR3 DNA sequence: TGTGCCAGCAGTTTCGACCCTAGCACAGATACGCAGTATTTT.